A selection of T cell receptor beta chains follows, all from one sample in a study of cytomegalovirus exposure and HLA in healthy donors. Using immunoSEQ multiplex PCR, the repertoire was profiled, and TCRdb retains in-frame clones only, with some absent. The top ten clones hold 3.3% of a sample with about 82,000 clones, around 77% of them seen once. Sequenced material: PBMCs. Every receptor here comes from a man aged 50 to 59 in good health and CMV-seronegative. The CDR3 runs from the conserved cysteine through the conserved F or W. A D gene is named only where the DNA matches it firmly. For some rows the clone size is stated as once, few or many, or as a class when expanded; others skip it.

-	TRBJ2-3	-	TRBV21-1	CASSTPPGARDTQYF	TGTGCCAGCAGCACCCCCCCCGGTGCGAGGGATACGCAGTATTTT
TRBD2	TRBJ2-3	-	TRBV14	CASSQASGVADTQYF	TGTGCCAGCAGCCAAGCGAGCGGGGTGGCAGATACGCAGTATTTT
TRBD1	TRBJ1-2	few	TRBV5-1	CASRAGTEAYGYTF	TGCGCCAGCAGGGCCGGGACAGAAGCGTATGGCTACACCTTC
-	TRBJ2-7	few	TRBV4-1	CASSQGVSDTSYEQYF	TGCGCCAGCAGCCAAGGGGTGAGCGATACCTCCTACGAGCAGTACTTC
-	TRBJ1-2	-	TRBV27	CASSPKLHYGYTF	TGTGCCAGCAGTCCCAAACTCCACTATGGCTACACCTTC
TRBD1	TRBJ1-5	-	TRBV19	CASRQGVSNQPQHF	TGTGCCAGCCGACAGGGGGTTAGCAATCAGCCCCAGCATTTT
-	TRBJ2-7	-	TRBV6-5	CASSPGQGRQYF	TGTGCCAGCAGCCCTGGGCAGGGCCGGCAGTACTTC
TRBD2	TRBJ2-3	-	TRBV5-1	CASAGGGTTTDTQYF	TGCGCCAGCGCTGGGGGGGGGACTACCACAGATACGCAGTATTTT
-	TRBJ1-5	-	TRBV19	CASSQGSKVPQHF	TGTGCCAGTAGTCAGGGGAGTAAGGTGCCCCAGCATTTT
-	TRBJ1-4	few	TRBV19	CASKGANEKLFF	TGTGCCAGTAAGGGAGCTAATGAAAAACTGTTTTTT
TRBD2	TRBJ2-7	-	TRBV19	CASSIEASGPLYEQYF	TGTGCCAGTAGTATAGAGGCTAGCGGGCCCCTCTACGAGCAGTACTTC
TRBD2	TRBJ2-7	-	TRBV7-8	CASSLGRAGGLDEQYF	TGTGCCAGCAGCTTAGGCCGAGCGGGGGGGCTTGACGAGCAGTACTTC
TRBD2	TRBJ2-1	-	TRBV7-9	CASSQRASGGNEQFF	TGTGCCAGCAGCCAAAGGGCTAGCGGGGGGAATGAGCAGTTCTTC
TRBD2	TRBJ2-5	-	TRBV27	CASSARRLAGYQETQYF	TGTGCCAGCAGTGCTCGTCGACTAGCGGGGTACCAAGAGACCCAGTACTTC
TRBD2	TRBJ2-1	-	TRBV5-5	CASSTNSGGYNEQFF	TGTGCCAGCAGCACTAATAGCGGGGGGTACAATGAGCAGTTCTTC
TRBD2	TRBJ2-5	-	TRBV5-4	CASSGPSGAGATQYF	TGTGCCAGCAGCGGACCTAGCGGGGCAGGGGCGACCCAGTACTTC
-	TRBJ2-1	-	TRBV15	CATSREQGGYNEQFF	TGTGCCACCAGCAGAGAGCAGGGTGGCTACAATGAGCAGTTCTTC
TRBD1	TRBJ1-5	-	TRBV19	CASRDRGYSNQPQHF	TGTGCCAGCCGGGACAGGGGTTATAGCAATCAGCCCCAGCATTTT
TRBD1	TRBJ2-4	few	TRBV11-2	CASSLGGQGRDIQYF	TGTGCCAGCAGCTTAGGAGGACAGGGTAGAGACATTCAGTACTTC
TRBD1	TRBJ1-6	-	TRBV2	CASSLRDRGLDSPLHF	TGTGCCAGCAGCCTCCGGGACAGGGGGCTCGATTCACCCCTCCACTTT
-	TRBJ1-2	-	TRBV7-2	CASSLGAGSGYGYTF	TGTGCCAGCAGCTTAGGAGCCGGGAGCGGTTATGGCTACACCTTC
-	TRBJ2-3	once	TRBV7-3	CASSTGYTQYF	TGTGCCAGCAGTACAGGGTATACGCAGTATTTT
-	TRBJ1-6	few	TRBV5-1	CASSREVYYNSPLHF	TGCGCCAGCAGCCGGGAAGTTTACTATAATTCACCCCTCCACTTT
-	TRBJ1-5	few	TRBV6-5	CASRGTQVGNQPQHF	TGTGCCAGCAGAGGGACACAAGTAGGCAATCAGCCCCAGCATTTT
-	TRBJ2-2	-	TRBV5-4	CASSLRLGATGELFF	TGTGCCAGCAGCCTCCGGTTGGGAGCCACCGGGGAGCTGTTTTTT
-	TRBJ2-7	few	TRBV18	CASSPNRQEQYF	TGTGCCAGCTCACCGAACCGTCAGGAGCAGTACTTC
-	TRBJ1-5	few	TRBV7-6	CASSLATAQPQHF	TGTGCCAGCAGCTTGGCGACAGCTCAGCCCCAGCATTTT
-	TRBJ1-4	-	TRBV5-5	CASSLEGGRRWAGEKLFF	TGTGCCAGCAGCTTGGAGGGTGGCAGACGATGGGCGGGGGAAAAACTGTTTTTT
-	TRBJ1-5	-	TRBV30	CAWSVDGGAQPQHF	TGTGCCTGGAGTGTCGACGGGGGAGCTCAGCCCCAGCATTTT
-	TRBJ1-2	once	TRBV28	CASSFSGYGYTF	TGTGCCAGCAGTTTTTCAGGCTATGGCTACACCTTC
-	TRBJ1-5	-	TRBV14	CASSQGGQQPQHF	TGTGCCAGCAGCCAAGGGGGCCAGCAGCCCCAGCATTTT
TRBD2	TRBJ2-1	-	TRBV27	CASSPRPPSGGIGGEQFF	TGTGCCAGCAGTCCACGCCCACCTAGCGGGGGCATAGGGGGTGAGCAGTTCTTC
-	TRBJ2-3	-	TRBV6-4	CASSEPGSDTQYF	TGTGCCAGCAGTGAACCGGGGTCAGATACGCAGTATTTT
TRBD1	TRBJ2-4	once	TRBV2	CANGQGNQNIQYF	TGTGCCAACGGACAGGGTAATCAAAACATTCAGTACTTC
-	TRBJ1-5	-	TRBV6-4	CAFPGGDSNQPQHF	TGTGCCTTTCCCGGGGGGGATAGCAATCAGCCCCAGCATTTT
TRBD2	TRBJ2-3	-	TRBV4-1	CASSRGASGGARSTDTQYF	TGCGCCAGCAGCCGGGGAGCTAGCGGGGGGGCCCGTAGCACAGATACGCAGTATTTT
-	TRBJ2-1	-	TRBV7-9	CASSHRTGYYNEQFF	TGTGCCAGCAGCCACAGAACAGGGTACTACAATGAGCAGTTCTTC
TRBD2	TRBJ2-1	-	TRBV4-1	CASSLKVIAGGLAYNEQFF	TGCGCCAGCAGCCTTAAGGTGATAGCGGGGGGGCTCGCCTACAATGAGCAGTTCTTC
-	TRBJ2-5	-	TRBV4-1	CASSQDGLAETQYF	TGCGCCAGCAGCCAAGATGGACTCGCGGAGACCCAGTACTTC
-	TRBJ1-2	-	TRBV5-5	CASSLGFTYGYTF	TGTGCCAGCAGCCTAGGATTCACCTATGGCTACACCTTC
-	TRBJ2-7	few	TRBV6-6	CASRAESYEQYF	TGTGCCAGCAGGGCAGAATCCTACGAGCAGTACTTC
-	TRBJ1-1	-	TRBV2	CARDPQGYEDTEAFF	TGTGCCAGAGACCCCCAGGGCTATGAAGACACTGAAGCTTTCTTT
TRBD1	TRBJ1-5	-	TRBV5-6	CASSIAGTGGYQPQHF	TGTGCCAGCAGCATAGCCGGGACAGGGGGCTATCAGCCCCAGCATTTT
TRBD1	TRBJ1-1	-	TRBV18	CASSPQTDRVNTEAFF	TGTGCCAGCTCACCCCAAACGGACAGGGTGAACACTGAAGCTTTCTTT
-	TRBJ2-1	-	TRBV30	CAWSIRVRDEQFF	TGTGCCTGGAGTATCCGGGTACGAGATGAGCAGTTCTTC
TRBD2	TRBJ2-1	-	TRBV7-9	CASSLRGDDNEQFF	TGTGCCAGCAGCTTGCGGGGGGACGACAATGAGCAGTTCTTC
TRBD2	TRBJ2-5	-	TRBV7-7	CASEAGAGGLQTQYF	TGTGCTAGCGAAGCGGGAGCGGGGGGGCTTCAGACCCAGTACTTC
TRBD2	TRBJ2-5	-	TRBV5-1	CASSYGSRLAETQYF	TGCGCCAGCAGTTATGGATCGCGACTAGCGGAGACCCAGTACTTC
-	TRBJ1-5	-	TRBV4-1	CASSQDRERPNQPQHF	TGCGCCAGCAGCCAAGATAGAGAGCGGCCCAATCAGCCCCAGCATTTT
TRBD1	TRBJ2-7	-	TRBV27	CASWRTGTYEQYF	TGTGCCAGCTGGAGGACAGGGACCTACGAGCAGTACTTC
TRBD1	TRBJ1-1	-	TRBV29-1	CSVRTGERTEAFF	TGCAGCGTGCGGACAGGGGAGAGGACTGAAGCTTTCTTT
TRBD1	TRBJ1-4	few	TRBV7-9	CASSLLEGAEKLFF	TGTGCCAGCAGCTTACTGGAGGGGGCCGAAAAACTGTTTTTT
-	TRBJ1-1	-	TRBV27	CASSLAGFVGHTEAFF	TGTGCCAGCAGTTTAGCGGGGTTTGTGGGTCACACTGAAGCTTTCTTT
-	TRBJ2-7	-	TRBV11-3	CASSPRQGAGSEQYF	TGTGCCAGCAGCCCGCGACAGGGAGCGGGCTCCGAGCAGTACTTC
-	TRBJ1-6	-	TRBV28	CASSPLGRGDSPLHF	TGTGCCAGCAGTCCTTTAGGGCGCGGGGATTCACCCCTCCACTTT